The sequence of this T cell receptor (beta chain) was determined in a study of T cell clones after liver transplantation. The study, taken as a whole, reports: Post-transplant, graft-donor-reactive CD4 TCRbeta sequences in blood dropped significantly in 5 of 8 subjects.

Concerning this clone itself: The antigen is not known.

The V gene lost 3 bases and the J gene lost 1 base, with 13 bases spanning the gap. Germline CDR1 MGHRA, CDR2 YSYEKL. The CDR3 has 16 residues. Clones were read by immunoSEQ multiplex PCR, and TCRdb kept only the in-frame ones, dropping some. The sample carries fewer than 85,000 clones, over 70% recorded once. The chain joins TRBV4-1 to TRBJ2-4, with no clear D. Specimen: CD4+ T cells from blood, collected 12 months after liver transplant. The clonotype originates from a human patient who received a liver transplant. Some T cells may be supplied by the graft donor. The CDR3 loop is CASSQDPVEAKNIQYF. The CDR3 coding sequence is TGCGCCAGCAGCCAGGACCCGGTGGAGGCCAAAAACATTCAGTACTTC.